Listed below are T cell receptor beta chains from one sample, sequenced in a study of T-cell memory formation after mild COVID-19. TCRdb used MiXCR to reprocess the 5' RACE reads, holding one entry per CDR3 protein. The repertoire includes some 120,000 distinct CDR3 sequences, approximately 6.3% of them detected once, and approximately 2.3% sits in the top ten. The sample taken for sequencing was PBMCs or a T cell subset sorted from them (not recorded which). These receptors all come from an adult woman who had mild COVID-19 (a few samples of this study predate the infection). Cell type and time point are not known. Each CDR3 is given with its conserved first and last residue. The D gene is left open where the match is weak. Not every row has a clone size; where given, it reads once, few, many or a size class.

V	D	J	size	DNA	CDR3
TRBV5-1	TRBD1	TRBJ1-1	few	TGCGCCACCTCCCAGGGGGACGGGTCCACTGAAGCTTTCTTT	CATSQGDGSTEAFF
TRBV7-2	TRBD2	TRBJ2-5	few	TGTGCCAGCAGCCGACCTGGGAGGGTGGAGACCCAGTACTTC	CASSRPGRVETQYF
TRBV10-3	-	TRBJ2-5	few	TGTGCCATCAGTGAGTTTGGCCAAGAGACCCAGTACTTC	CAISEFGQETQYF
TRBV5-1	-	TRBJ2-3	many	TGCGCCAGCAGCTTGGACTGGATTCCCACAGATACGCAGTATTTT	CASSLDWIPTDTQYF
TRBV5-1	-	TRBJ1-4	-	TGCGCCAGCAGCTTGCAAGCCGACGGATCAACTAATGAAAAACTGTTTTTT	CASSLQADGSTNEKLFF
TRBV6-5	TRBD2	TRBJ2-1	many	TGTGCCAGCAGTCTACTAGCGGGAAGCAATGAGCAGTTCTTC	CASSLLAGSNEQFF
TRBV20-1	TRBD2	TRBJ2-1	few	TGCAGTGCAAGCGGGACTAGCGGGGCAACCTACAATGAGCAGTTCTTC	CSASGTSGATYNEQFF
TRBV30	-	TRBJ1-1	-	TGTGCCTGGAGTACAGGACAGTTGAACACTGAAGCTTTCTTT	CAWSTGQLNTEAFF
TRBV6-5	TRBD1	TRBJ1-2	-	TGTGCCAGCAGACTTACCCGGACAGGTTATTATGGCTACACCTTC	CASRLTRTGYYGYTF
TRBV5-1	TRBD1	TRBJ1-1	-	TGCGCCAGCAGCTTGATGCCTTCTTCCATAATACAGGGGGTTGCTGAAGCTTTCTTT	CASSLMPSSIIQGVAEAFF